This TCR beta chain was identified during a study of shared clonotypes between healthy human individuals. This clone was detected once. This sample includes further DNA sequences coding for the same CDR3. The CDR3 runs to 11 residues. Looked up from germline, CDR1 is MNHEY and CDR2 is SMNVEV (reference sequence). V was shortened by 2 bases and J by 8 bases, with 4 bases between the two germline ends. Libraries were prepared by immunoSEQ multiplex PCR; TCRdb keeps only in-frame clonotypes and omits some of them. This sample carries millions of clones, 85% to 95% of them seen once, and the ten largest clones take about 0.13%.

The specimen was naive CD4+ T cells sorted from blood. Subset meaning: CD45RA+ positively selected. The chain combines TRBV27 with TRBJ2-1; no reliable D call. The TCR was taken from a man younger than 35 in good health. This CDR3 is CASSLRDEQFF. CDR3 DNA: TGTGCCAGCAGTTTAAGGGATGAGCAGTTCTTC.